The rows below give T cell receptor beta chains drawn from one sample of a study of T cells in Graves' hyperthyroidism and ophthalmopathy. TCRdb independently ran MiXCR on the multiplex PCR reads; one entry per CDR3 protein. The sample comprises a few hundred thousand distinct CDR3 sequences, about 12% of which are singletons, and around 9.2% rests with the top ten. The sample taken for sequencing was blood. The receptors were sampled from a woman aged 18-30 years with Graves' hyperthyroidism. Each CDR3 is given with its conserved first and last residue. The D gene is left open where the match is weak. Size is stated for part of the rows, as once, few or many counts, or as a class when the clone is expanded.

abundance,v_gene,d_gene,j_gene,CDR3nt,CDR3aa
many,TRBV18,NA,TRBJ1-5,TGTGCCAGCTCACCCTCGGGGGGGTTCGGACCCCAGCATTTT,CASSPSGGFGPQHF
many,TRBV7-6,NA,TRBJ1-3,TGTGCCAGCAGCGGGGTTGTCTCTGGAAACACCATATATTTT,CASSGVVSGNTIYF
NA,TRBV27,TRBD1,TRBJ1-1,TGTGCCAGCAGCCCTTTCCCTCCGGGACAGGGGTCTCCTCGGGGTGAAGCTTTCTTT,CASSPFPPGQGSPRGEAFF
many,TRBV7-3,NA,TRBJ2-3,TGTGCCAGCAGCGTCGCCACCCAGGATACGCAGTATTTT,CASSVATQDTQYF
NA,TRBV6-1,NA,TRBJ1-6,TGTGCCAGCAGGGCTGCACCGGGGGGAAATAATTCACCCCTCCACTTT,CASRAAPGGNNSPLHF
NA,TRBV12-3/TRBV12-4,NA,TRBJ1-6,TGTGCCAGCAGTTTAGCCGCGGAGGTGTGGAATTCACCCCTCCACTTT,CASSLAAEVWNSPLHF
NA,TRBV19,NA,TRBJ2-1,TGTGCCAGTACTGGCTGGGGGCAGGGGGGCTACAATGAGCAGTTCTTC,CASTGWGQGGYNEQFF
many,TRBV7-3,TRBD2,TRBJ2-1,TGTGCCAGCAGCTTATCGGGGGGTCAGGGAAACAATGAGCAGTTCTTC,CASSLSGGQGNNEQFF
many,TRBV12-3/TRBV12-4,TRBD1,TRBJ2-7,TGTGCCAGCAGCCCCGGACAGGGGGCGTACGAGCAGTACTTC,CASSPGQGAYEQYF
many,TRBV12-3/TRBV12-4,NA,TRBJ1-2,TGTGCCAGCAGACAAAGCGGTGGACCCCGAGGGTATGGCTACACCTTC,CASRQSGGPRGYGYTF
few,TRBV9,TRBD2,TRBJ2-5,TGTGCCAGCAGCCCCTTGTGGAGCGGGATTGGAGAGACCCAGTACTTC,CASSPLWSGIGETQYF
many,TRBV6-1,NA,TRBJ1-2,TGTGCCAGCAGAACAAGGGCAGGGCCTGGGGACTATGGCTACACCTTC,CASRTRAGPGDYGYTF
NA,TRBV7-8,NA,TRBJ1-6,TGTGCCAGCAGCCGATCCGCCCAGGATAATTCACCCCTCCACTTT,CASSRSAQDNSPLHF
many,TRBV28,TRBD1,TRBJ1-2,TGTGCCAGCAGCTCCACAGGGGGCCGAGGTGGCTACACCTTC,CASSSTGGRGGYTF
NA,TRBV30,NA,TRBJ2-6,TGTGCCTGGATGGGGGCTGGGGCCAACGTCCTGACTTTC,CAWMGAGANVLTF
few,TRBV7-2,NA,TRBJ2-3,TGTGCCAGCAGCGCACGGAGGGGGCGCAGGGGTACAGATACGCAGTATTTT,CASSARRGRRGTDTQYF
many,TRBV28,NA,TRBJ1-5,TGTGCCAGCAGTCCCCTCCCCGTCTTGCCCCAGCATTTT,CASSPLPVLPQHF